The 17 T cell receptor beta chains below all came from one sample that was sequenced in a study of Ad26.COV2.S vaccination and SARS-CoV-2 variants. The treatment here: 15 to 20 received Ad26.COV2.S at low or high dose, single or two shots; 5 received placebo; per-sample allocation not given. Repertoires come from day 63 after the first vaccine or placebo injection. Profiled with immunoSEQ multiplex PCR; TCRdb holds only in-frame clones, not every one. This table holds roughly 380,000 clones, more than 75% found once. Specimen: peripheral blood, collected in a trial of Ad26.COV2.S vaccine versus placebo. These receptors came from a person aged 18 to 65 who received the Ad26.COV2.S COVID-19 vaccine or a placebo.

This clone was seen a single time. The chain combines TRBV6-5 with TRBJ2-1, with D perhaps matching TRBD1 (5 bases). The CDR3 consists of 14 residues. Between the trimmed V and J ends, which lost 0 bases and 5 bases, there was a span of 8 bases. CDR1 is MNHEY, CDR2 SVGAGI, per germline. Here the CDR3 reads CASSYSPGNNEQFF. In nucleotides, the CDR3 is TGTGCCAGCAGTTACTCGCCAGGGAACAATGAGCAGTTCTTC.

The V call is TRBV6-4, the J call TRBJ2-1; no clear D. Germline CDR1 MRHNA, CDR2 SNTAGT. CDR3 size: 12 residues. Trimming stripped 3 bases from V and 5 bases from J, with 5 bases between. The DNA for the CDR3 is TGTGCCAGCAGTGATCGGGACAATGAGCAGTTCTTC. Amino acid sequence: CASSDRDNEQFF.

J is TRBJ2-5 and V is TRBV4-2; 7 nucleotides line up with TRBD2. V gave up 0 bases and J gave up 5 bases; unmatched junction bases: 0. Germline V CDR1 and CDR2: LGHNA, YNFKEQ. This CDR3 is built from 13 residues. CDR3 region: CASSQERGETQYF. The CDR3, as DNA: TGTGCCAGCAGCCAAGAGCGGGGGGAGACCCAGTACTTC.

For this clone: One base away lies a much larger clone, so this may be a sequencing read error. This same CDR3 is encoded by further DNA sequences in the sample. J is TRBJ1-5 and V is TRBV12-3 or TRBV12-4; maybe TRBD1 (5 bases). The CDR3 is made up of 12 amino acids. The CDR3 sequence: CASAMGVKPQHF. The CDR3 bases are TGTGCCAGCGCGATGGGGGTTAAGCCTCAGCATTTT.

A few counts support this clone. The CDR3, as DNA: TGCGCCAGCAGCCAAGATTCGGCAGTGGCCAACGTCCTGACTTTC. Its protein product is CASSQDSAVANVLTF. V and J are TRBV4-3 and TRBJ2-6, with no clear D. This CDR3 contains 15 residues. The germline gives CDR1 LGHNA, CDR2 YSLEER. Trimming pared 0 bases from V and 6 bases from J, leaving 9 bases between.

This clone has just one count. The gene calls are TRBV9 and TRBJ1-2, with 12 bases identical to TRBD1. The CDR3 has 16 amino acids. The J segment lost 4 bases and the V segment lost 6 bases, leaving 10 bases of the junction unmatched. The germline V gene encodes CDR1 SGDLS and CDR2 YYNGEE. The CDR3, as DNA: TGTGCCAGCACCCCCTCCGGGACAGGGGGCTCCTATGGCTACACCTTC. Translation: CASTPSGTGGSYGYTF.

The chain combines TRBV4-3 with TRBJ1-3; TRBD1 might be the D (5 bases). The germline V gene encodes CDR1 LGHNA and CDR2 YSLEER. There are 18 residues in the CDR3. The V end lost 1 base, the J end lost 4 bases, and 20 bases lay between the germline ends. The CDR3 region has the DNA TGCGCCAGCAGCCAAGCCGTTGGGGACCGCTCGCCAGGAAACACCATATATTTT. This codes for CASSQAVGDRSPGNTIYF.

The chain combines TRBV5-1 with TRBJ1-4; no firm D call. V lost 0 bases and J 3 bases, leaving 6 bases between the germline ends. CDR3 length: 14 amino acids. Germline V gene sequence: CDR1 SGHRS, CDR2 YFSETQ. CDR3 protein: CASSLEAANEKLFF. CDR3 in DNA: TGCGCCAGCAGCTTGGAGGCAGCTAATGAAAAACTGTTTTTT.

The CDR3 DNA reads TGCGCCAGCAGCTCCGGGGGCCTAGTCACTGAAGCTTTCTTT. Translated, it gives CASSSGGLVTEAFF. The genes are TRBV5-1 and TRBJ1-1, with a tentative D call TRBD1 (6 bases). Trimming left V 3 bases short and J 4 bases short, with 13 bases between. CDR3 length: 14 residues. Per germline, CDR1 SGHRS and CDR2 YFSETQ.

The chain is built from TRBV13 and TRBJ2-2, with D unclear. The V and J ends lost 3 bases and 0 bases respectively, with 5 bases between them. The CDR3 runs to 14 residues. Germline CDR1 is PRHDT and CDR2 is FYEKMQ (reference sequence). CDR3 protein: CASSFGTNTGELFF. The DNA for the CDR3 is TGTGCCAGCAGCTTTGGGACGAACACCGGGGAGCTGTTTTTT.

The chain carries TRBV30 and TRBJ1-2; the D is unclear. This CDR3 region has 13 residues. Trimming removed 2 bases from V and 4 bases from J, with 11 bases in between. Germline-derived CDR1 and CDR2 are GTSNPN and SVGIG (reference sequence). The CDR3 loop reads CAWSYGLSYGYTF. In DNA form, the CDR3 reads TGTGCCTGGAGTTATGGGCTTTCCTATGGCTACACCTTC.

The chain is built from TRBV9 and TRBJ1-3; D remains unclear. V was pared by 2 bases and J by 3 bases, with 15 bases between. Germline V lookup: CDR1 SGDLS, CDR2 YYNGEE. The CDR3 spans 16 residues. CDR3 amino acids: CASSVTMWGGGNTIYF. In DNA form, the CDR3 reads TGTGCCAGCAGCGTCACTATGTGGGGAGGTGGAAACACCATATATTTT.

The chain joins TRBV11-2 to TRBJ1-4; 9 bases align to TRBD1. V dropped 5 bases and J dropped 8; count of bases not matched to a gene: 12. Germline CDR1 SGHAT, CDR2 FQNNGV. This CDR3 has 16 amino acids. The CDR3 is CASSTLRQGEREKLFF. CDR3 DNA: TGTGCCAGCAGCACTTTGAGACAGGGGGAAAGGGAAAAACTGTTTTTT. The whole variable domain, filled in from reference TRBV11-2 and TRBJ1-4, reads EAGVAQSPRYKIIEKRQSVAFWCNPISGHATLYWYQQILGQGPKLLIQFQNNGVVDDSQLPKDRFSAERLKGVDSTLKIQPAKLEDSAVYLCASSTLRQGEREKLFFGSGTQLSVL.

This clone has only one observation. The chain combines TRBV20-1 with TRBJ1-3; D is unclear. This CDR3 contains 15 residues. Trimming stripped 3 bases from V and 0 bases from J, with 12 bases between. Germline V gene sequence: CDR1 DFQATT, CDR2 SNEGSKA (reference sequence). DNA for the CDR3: TGCAGTGCTAGTGACACGGTGTCCTCTGGAAACACCATATATTTT. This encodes CSASDTVSSGNTIYF.

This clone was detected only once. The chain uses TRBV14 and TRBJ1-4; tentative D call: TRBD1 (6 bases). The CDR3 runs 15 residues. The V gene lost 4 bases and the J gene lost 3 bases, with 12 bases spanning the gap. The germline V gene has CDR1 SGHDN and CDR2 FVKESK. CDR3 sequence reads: CASSRVTGSNEKLFF. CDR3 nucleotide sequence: TGTGCCAGCAGCCGGGTCACAGGGTCTAATGAAAAACTGTTTTTT.

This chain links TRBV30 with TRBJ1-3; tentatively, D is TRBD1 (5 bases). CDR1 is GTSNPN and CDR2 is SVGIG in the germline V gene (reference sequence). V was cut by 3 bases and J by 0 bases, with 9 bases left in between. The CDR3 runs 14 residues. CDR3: CAWSGASSGNTIYF. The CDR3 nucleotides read TGTGCCTGGAGCGGGGCAAGCTCTGGAAACACCATATATTTT.

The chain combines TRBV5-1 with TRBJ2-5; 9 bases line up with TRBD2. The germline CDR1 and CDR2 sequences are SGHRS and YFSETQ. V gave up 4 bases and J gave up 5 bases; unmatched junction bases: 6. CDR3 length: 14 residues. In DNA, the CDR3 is TGCGCCAGCAGCCCACGGACTAGCGAGGAGACCCAGTACTTC. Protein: CASSPRTSEETQYF.